This TCR beta chain was recorded in a study of T cells after yellow fever vaccination. The CDR3 extends over 14 amino acids. V was trimmed by 4 bases and J by 5 bases, leaving 17 bases between them. Looked up from germline, CDR1 is DFQATT and CDR2 is SNEGSKA (reference sequence). Each CDR3 protein gets one entry after TCRdb re-called the 5' RACE reads with MiXCR. The repertoire holds roughly 300,000 distinct CDR3 sequences, roughly 8.6% seen once, with 17% in the top ten. The chain is built from TRBV20-1 and TRBJ1-1; weak D call: TRBD1 (5 bases). The material was PBMCs, obtained approximately 40 days after the first yellow fever vaccination. This TCR derives from a man aged 18 to 29 who received the YFV17D yellow fever vaccine. The CDR3 region has the DNA TGCAGTGCTAACTCCCCCGGGGGGGGAACTGAAGCTTTCTTT. Translated: CSANSPGGGTEAFF.